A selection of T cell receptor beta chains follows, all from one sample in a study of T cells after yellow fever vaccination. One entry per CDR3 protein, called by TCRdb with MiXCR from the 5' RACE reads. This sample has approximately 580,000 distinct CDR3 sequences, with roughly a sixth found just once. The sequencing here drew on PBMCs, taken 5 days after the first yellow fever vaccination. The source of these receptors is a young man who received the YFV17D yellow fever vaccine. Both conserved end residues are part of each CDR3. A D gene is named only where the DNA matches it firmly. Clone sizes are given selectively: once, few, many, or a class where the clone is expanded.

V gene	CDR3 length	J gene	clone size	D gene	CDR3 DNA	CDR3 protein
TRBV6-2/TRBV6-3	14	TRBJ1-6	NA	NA	TGTGCCAGCAGTTACGGGCAGGGCGTTTCACCCCTCCACTTT	CASSYGQGVSPLHF
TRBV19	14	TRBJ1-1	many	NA	TGCGCCAGCAGAACGGGACACATGAACACTGAAGCTTTCTTT	CASRTGHMNTEAFF
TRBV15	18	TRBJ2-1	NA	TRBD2	TGTGCCACCAGCAGAGAGGGCGGGGGGGTGAGCTCCTACAATGAGCAGTTCTTC	CATSREGGGVSSYNEQFF
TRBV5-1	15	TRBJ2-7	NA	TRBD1	TGCGCCAGCAGCTGGTCCGACAGGGTCGGGTACGAGCAGTACTTC	CASSWSDRVGYEQYF
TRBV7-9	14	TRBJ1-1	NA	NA	TGTGCCAGCAGCGGAGGCTACCTGAACACTGAAGCTTTCTTT	CASSGGYLNTEAFF
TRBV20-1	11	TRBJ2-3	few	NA	TGCAGTGCTAAGCGCACAGATACGCAGTATTTT	CSAKRTDTQYF
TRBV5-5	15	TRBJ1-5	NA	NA	TGTGCCAGCAGCTTTCGCTTTCAGGGAGATCAGCCCCAGCATTTT	CASSFRFQGDQPQHF
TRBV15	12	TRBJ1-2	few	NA	TGTGCCACCAGCAACCGGGCGGATGGCTACACCTTC	CATSNRADGYTF
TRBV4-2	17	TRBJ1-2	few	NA	TGTGCCAGCAGCCAAGATGGGGTAACGTATGCTAACTATGGCTACACCTTC	CASSQDGVTYANYGYTF
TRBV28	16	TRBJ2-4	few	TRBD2	TGTGCCAGCAGTTTAGGAGCTAGCGGGGGGAAAAACATTCAGTACTTC	CASSLGASGGKNIQYF
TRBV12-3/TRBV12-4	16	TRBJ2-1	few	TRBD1	TGTGCCAGCAGTCCCTCCCACAGGGGGTACGGCAATGAGCAGTTCTTC	CASSPSHRGYGNEQFF
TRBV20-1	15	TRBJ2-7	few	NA	TGCAGTGCTCCCTGGACGGGCCGGGGGACCTACGAGCAGTACTTC	CSAPWTGRGTYEQYF
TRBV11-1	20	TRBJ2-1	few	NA	TGTGCCAGCAGCTTAAAGAGAATGGAGGAAACACCTAGATCCTACAATGAGCAGTTCTTC	CASSLKRMEETPRSYNEQFF
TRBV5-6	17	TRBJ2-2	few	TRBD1	TGTGCCAGCAGCTTGTTGGGACAGGGGGCGAACACCGGGGAGCTGTTTTTT	CASSLLGQGANTGELFF
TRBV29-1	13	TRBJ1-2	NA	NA	TGCAGCGTTGAAGGGACCGAATCTTATGGCTACACCTTC	CSVEGTESYGYTF
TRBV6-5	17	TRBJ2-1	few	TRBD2	TGTGCCAGCAGTTCAGGACTAGCGGGGGGGCCCTACAATGAGCAGTTCTTC	CASSSGLAGGPYNEQFF
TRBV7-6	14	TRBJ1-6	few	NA	TGTGCCAGCAGCCAGGAAGACAGAGGATCACCCCTCCACTTT	CASSQEDRGSPLHF
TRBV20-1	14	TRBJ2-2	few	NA	TGCAGTGCTAGTACGCTACAGAACACCGGGGAGCTGTTTTTT	CSASTLQNTGELFF
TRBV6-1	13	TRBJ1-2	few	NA	TGTGCCAGCAGTGAGGACCCTAACTATGGCTACACCTTC	CASSEDPNYGYTF
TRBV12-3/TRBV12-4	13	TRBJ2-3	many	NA	TGTGCCAGCAGTTTGTTAAGGGCCGATACGCAGTATTTT	CASSLLRADTQYF
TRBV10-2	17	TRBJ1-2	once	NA	TGCGCCAGCAGTGAGCCAATATATAGGGGCTCGGAGGGTGGCTACACCTTC	CASSEPIYRGSEGGYTF
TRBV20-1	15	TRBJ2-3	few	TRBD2	TGCAGTGCCCCGCCCAGGACTAGCGGGTCAGATACGCAGTATTTT	CSAPPRTSGSDTQYF
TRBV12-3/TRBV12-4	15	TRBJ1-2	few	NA	TGTGCCAGCAGTTCCCAGGGACGGTTGGACTATGGCTACACCTTC	CASSSQGRLDYGYTF
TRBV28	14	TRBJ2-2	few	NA	TGTGCCATCGACCTGGGGGGGGCGTCCGGGGAGCTGTTTTTT	CAIDLGGASGELFF
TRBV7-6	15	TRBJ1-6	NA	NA	TGTGCCAGCAGCTGGGGGGGACGGCAAAATTCACCCCTCCACTTT	CASSWGGRQNSPLHF
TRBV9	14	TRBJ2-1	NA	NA	TGTGCCAGCAGCGTTAAGGATTCCTACAATGAGCAGTTCTTC	CASSVKDSYNEQFF
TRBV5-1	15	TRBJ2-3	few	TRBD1	TGCGCCAGCAGCTTGGAGGGGGCGGGCACAGATACGCAGTATTTT	CASSLEGAGTDTQYF
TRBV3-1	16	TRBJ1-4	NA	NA	TGTGCCAGCAGCCTCTCGGGGATCGGACTGGGTGAAAAACTGTTTTTT	CASSLSGIGLGEKLFF
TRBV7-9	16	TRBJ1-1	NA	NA	TGTGCCAGCAGCTTAGCGAAGGGCAGGGTGAGTCCTGAAGCTTTCTTT	CASSLAKGRVSPEAFF
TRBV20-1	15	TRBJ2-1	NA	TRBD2	TGCAGTGCTAGAGATGGGGGGGTTTCGGACAATGAGCAGTTCTTC	CSARDGGVSDNEQFF
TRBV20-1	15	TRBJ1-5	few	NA	TGCAGTGCTAGAGATGACTGGGATAGCAATCAGCCCCAGCATTTT	CSARDDWDSNQPQHF
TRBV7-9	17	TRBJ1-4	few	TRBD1	TGTGCCAGCAGCTTACCTTTAACGGACAGGGGAGTACGCGAACTGTTTTTT	CASSLPLTDRGVRELFF
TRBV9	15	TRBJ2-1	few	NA	TGTGCCAGCAGCATGACCAGCCACTCCTACAATGAGCAGTTCTTC	CASSMTSHSYNEQFF
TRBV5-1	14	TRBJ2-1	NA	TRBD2	TGCGCCAGCAGCTTGGAGCGGGGGGGCGATGAGCAGTTCTTC	CASSLERGGDEQFF
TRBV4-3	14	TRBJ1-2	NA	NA	TGCGCCAGCAGCCAAGAATTACAGGGAGGTGGCTACACCTTC	CASSQELQGGGYTF
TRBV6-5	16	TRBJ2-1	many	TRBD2	TGTGCCAGCAGTTCCGATACTAGCGGGGGGGTCAATGAGCAGTTCTTC	CASSSDTSGGVNEQFF
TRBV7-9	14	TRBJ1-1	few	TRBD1	TGTGCCGCCCATCCGGGACAGGGGGACACTGAAGCTTTCTTT	CAAHPGQGDTEAFF
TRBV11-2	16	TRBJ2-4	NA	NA	TGTGCCAGCAGCTCAAGGGGGGCGACAGCCAAAAACATTCAGTACTTC	CASSSRGATAKNIQYF
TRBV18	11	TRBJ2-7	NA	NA	TGTGCCAGCTCACCCCCTGAGGAGCAGTACTTC	CASSPPEEQYF
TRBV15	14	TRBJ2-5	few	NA	TGTGCCACCAGCAGAGATAATAGGGGAGAGACCCAGTACTTC	CATSRDNRGETQYF
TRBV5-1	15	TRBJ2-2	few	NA	TGCGCCAGCAGCCCAGTCCTGCCGAACACCGGGGAGCTGTTTTTT	CASSPVLPNTGELFF
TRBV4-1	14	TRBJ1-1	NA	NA	TGCGCCAGCAGCCAACGAGGACAGAACACTGAAGCTTTCTTT	CASSQRGQNTEAFF
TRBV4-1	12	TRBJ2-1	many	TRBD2	TGCGCCAGCAGCGGAACTAGCGGGGAGCAGTTCTTC	CASSGTSGEQFF
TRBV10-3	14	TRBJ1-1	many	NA	TGTGCCATCAGTGAGTCGGGGGGGAACACTGAAGCTTTCTTT	CAISESGGNTEAFF
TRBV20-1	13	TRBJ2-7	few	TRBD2	TGCAGTGCTGACGGCGGGAGTTCCTACGAGCAGTACTTC	CSADGGSSYEQYF
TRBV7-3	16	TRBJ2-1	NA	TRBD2	TGTGCCAGCAGCTCGGACCCGGGGGGGATCTACAATGAGCAGTTCTTC	CASSSDPGGIYNEQFF
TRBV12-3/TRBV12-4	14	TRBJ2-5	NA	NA	TGTGCCAGCAGTTCTCTCTCTATCCAAGAGACCCAGTACTTC	CASSSLSIQETQYF
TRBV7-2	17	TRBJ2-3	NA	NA	TGTGCCAGCAGCTTATTTCGGGACACGGGATACACAGATACGCAGTATTTT	CASSLFRDTGYTDTQYF
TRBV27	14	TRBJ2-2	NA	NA	TGTGCCAGCAGTACACAGCAGGGGTCCGGGGAGCTGTTTTTT	CASSTQQGSGELFF
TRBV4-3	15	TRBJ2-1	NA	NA	TGCGCCAGCAGCCAAGGCCTAGGTCTTTACAATGAGCAGTTCTTC	CASSQGLGLYNEQFF
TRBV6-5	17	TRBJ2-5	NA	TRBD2	TGTGCTAGCAGTTACGGGGGCTTAAGCGGGGGAGGAGAGACCCAGTACTTC	CASSYGGLSGGGETQYF
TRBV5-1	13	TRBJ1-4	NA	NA	TGCGCCAGCAGCTTGTTCGGGGATGAAAAACTGTTTTTT	CASSLFGDEKLFF
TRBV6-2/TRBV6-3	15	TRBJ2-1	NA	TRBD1	TGTGCCAGCAGTTACTTGTTGACAGGGATCAATGAGCAGTTCTTC	CASSYLLTGINEQFF
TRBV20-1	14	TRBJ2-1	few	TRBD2	TGCAGTGCTAGCGCGAGACTAGCGGGGGGGGGAGAGTTCTTC	CSASARLAGGGEFF
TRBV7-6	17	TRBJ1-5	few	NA	TGTGCCAGCAGCCCCTATCCCGGGACGGCTAGCAATCAGCCCCAGCATTTT	CASSPYPGTASNQPQHF
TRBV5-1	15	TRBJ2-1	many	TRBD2	TGCGCCAGCAGCCCCGGGACTAGCGGCTACAATGAGCAGTTCTTC	CASSPGTSGYNEQFF
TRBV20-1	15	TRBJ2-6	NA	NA	TGCAGTGCCATCCAGGGGGGCTCTGGGGCCAACGTCCTGACTTTC	CSAIQGGSGANVLTF